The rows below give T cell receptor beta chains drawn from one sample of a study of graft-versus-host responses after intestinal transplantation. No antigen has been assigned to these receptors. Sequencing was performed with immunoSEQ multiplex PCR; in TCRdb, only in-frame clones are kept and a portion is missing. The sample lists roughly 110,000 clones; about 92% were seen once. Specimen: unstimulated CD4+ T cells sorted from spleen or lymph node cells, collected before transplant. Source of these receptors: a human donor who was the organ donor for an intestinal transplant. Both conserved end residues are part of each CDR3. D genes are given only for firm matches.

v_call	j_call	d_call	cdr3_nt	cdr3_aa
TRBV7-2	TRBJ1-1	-	TGTGCCAGCAGCCCGACACCGACAGGGAACACTGAAGCTTTCTTT	CASSPTPTGNTEAFF
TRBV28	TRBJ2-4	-	TGTGCCAGCAGTTTATCCCACATAGCCAAAAACATTCAGTACTTC	CASSLSHIAKNIQYF
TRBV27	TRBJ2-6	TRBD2	TGTGCCAGCACTCTATGGGGGCTAGCGGGAGGGCCGACCTCTGGGGCCAACGTCCTGACTTTC	CASTLWGLAGGPTSGANVLTF
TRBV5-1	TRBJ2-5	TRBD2	TGCGCCAGCAGCCAGGGGACTAGCGGGAGGGCCGGGGGAGAGACCCAGTACTTC	CASSQGTSGRAGGETQYF
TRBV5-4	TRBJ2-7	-	TGTGCCAGCAGCCCGGGCCCCGCCTACGAGCAGTACTTC	CASSPGPAYEQYF
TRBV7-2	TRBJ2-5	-	TGTGCCAGCAGCTTCGCCGTACAAGAGACCCAGTACTTC	CASSFAVQETQYF
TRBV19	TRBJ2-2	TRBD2	TGTGCCAGCCGCGATCCCGGGAGGGCCGTCACCGGGGAGCTGTTTTTT	CASRDPGRAVTGELFF
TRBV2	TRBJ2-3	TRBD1	TGTGCCACCAAGGACAGGGCGAACACAGATACGCAGTATTTT	CATKDRANTDTQYF
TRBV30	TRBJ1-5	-	TGTGCCTGGAGTGGGGGATACAATCAGCCCCAGCATTTT	CAWSGGYNQPQHF
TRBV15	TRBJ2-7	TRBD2	TGTGCCACCAGCAGAGAACGCGGGAGCCCGCCCTACGAGCAGTACTTC	CATSRERGSPPYEQYF
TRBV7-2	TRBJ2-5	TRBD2	TGTGCCAGCAGCCCAGCGGGGTGGGACCAAGAGACCCAGTACTTC	CASSPAGWDQETQYF
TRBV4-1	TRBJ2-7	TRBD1	TGCGCCAGCAGCCAAGGGACAGGGTCCCCTTACGAGCAGTACTTC	CASSQGTGSPYEQYF
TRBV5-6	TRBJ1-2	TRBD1	TGTGCCAGCAGCTTTTTAGACAGGGACTATGGCTACACCTTC	CASSFLDRDYGYTF
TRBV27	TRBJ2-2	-	TGTGCCAGCAGGTTGGGGACTGGGAACACCGGGGAGCTGTTTTTT	CASRLGTGNTGELFF
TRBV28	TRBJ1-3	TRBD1	TGTGCCAGCAGTACGCCGGGACAGACCCTGTTAGGGAACACCATATATTTT	CASSTPGQTLLGNTIYF
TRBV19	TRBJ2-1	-	TGTGCCAGTAGTATAAATCCTAGCCCTCTCGGAGCTGAGCAGTTCTTC	CASSINPSPLGAEQFF
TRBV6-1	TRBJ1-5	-	TGTGCCAGCAGTGCCGTTGAAGGGAGCAATCAGCCCCAGCATTTT	CASSAVEGSNQPQHF